The 11 T cell receptor beta chains in this list originate from one sample, sequenced in a study of T cells in Graves' hyperthyroidism and ophthalmopathy. Amplified TCR beta CDR3 regions came from RNA transcripts. With the HTBI primer set, the TCR CDR3 went through a first round of RT-PCR. From the multiplex PCR reads, TCRdb called clonotypes with MiXCR, one entry per CDR3 protein. The data contain under 300,000 distinct CDR3 sequences, 13% of them singletons. Sequencing used blood. The receptors stem from a woman aged 25-40 years with Graves' hyperthyroidism that later progressed to Graves' ophthalmopathy.

Concerning this clonotype itself: One end of the junction varies from germline; a read error may be responsible. V gene TRBV19 combines with J gene TRBJ2-1; D not resolved. The germline gives CDR1 LNHDA, CDR2 SQIVND (reference sequence). This CDR3 has 15 residues. CDR3 in DNA: TGTGCCAGTAGTATTGGGTACAGCTCCTACAATGAGCAGTTATTC. Amino acids: CASSIGYSSYNEQLF.

This clonotype was observed at least ten times. This chain links TRBV7-2 with TRBJ1-4, with TRBD1 matching 7 bases. V trimming: 5 bases; J trimming: 8 bases; junction bases outside the gene matches: 5. This CDR3 is built from 13 residues. Germline lookup yields CDR1 SGHTA and CDR2 FQGNSA. CDR3 sequence reads: CASSLTGREKLFF. In DNA form, the CDR3 reads TGTGCCAGCAGCCTGACAGGGAGAGAAAAACTGTTTTTT.

This clonotype was seen many times. The rearrangement joins TRBV5-1 to TRBJ1-1; maybe TRBD1 (5 bases). V lost 0 bases, J lost 11 bases, and 20 bases lay in between. Germline loops: CDR1 SGHRS, CDR2 YFSETQ. The CDR3 totals 15 residues. CDR3 bases: TGCGCCAGCAGCTTGGAGGGAGGGGTCGATTTGGGGGCTTTCTTT. This encodes CASSLEGGVDLGAFF.

This clonotype has a count of ten or more. This chain uses TRBV3-1 with TRBJ1-2, with a tentative D call TRBD1 (5 bases). CDR3 size: 14 residues. V was clipped by 3 bases and J by 5 bases, with 13 bases between them. Germline V CDR1 and CDR2: LGHDT, YNNKEL (reference sequence). CDR3 coding DNA: TGTGCCAGCAGCCATGCCGGGACCCCGTATGGCTACACCTTC. It yields the protein CASSHAGTPYGYTF.

In its sample, this clonotype was seen a few times. This chain joins TRBV29-1 and TRBJ2-5, with 7 bases that match TRBD1. Trimming at V came to 7 bases and at J to 4 bases, leaving 9 bases not matched to a gene. CDR3 size: 13 residues. Germline CDR1 is SQVTM and CDR2 is ANQGSEA. CDR3 in amino acids: CSGIRGIGETQYF. Here the CDR3 DNA reads TGCAGCGGGATCAGGGGGATAGGAGAGACCCAGTACTTC. Supplemented by reference TRBV29-1 and TRBJ2-5, the full variable domain reads SAVISQKPSRDICQRGTSLTIQCQVDSQVTMMFWYRQQPGQSLTLIATANQGSEATYESGFVIDKFPISRPNLTFSTLTVSNMSPEDSSIYLCSGIRGIGETQYFGPGTRLLVL.

This clonotype was found many times. The CDR3 reads CASSYSASGSNEQYF. The CDR3 coding sequence is TGTGCCAGCAGTTACTCTGCTAGCGGGAGTAACGAGCAGTACTTC. V gene TRBV6-6 combines with J gene TRBJ2-7; 10 bases fit TRBD2. The J segment lost 5 bases and the V segment lost 0 bases, leaving 4 bases of the junction unmatched. Germline V gene sequence: CDR1 MNHNY, CDR2 SVGAGI (reference sequence). This CDR3 has 15 amino acids.

This clonotype was observed at least ten times. The chain uses TRBV20-1 and TRBJ2-7; 8 bases are shared with TRBD2. Trimming took 6 bases from V and 6 from J; bases not matched to a gene: 28. The CDR3 is 19 amino acids. CDR1 and CDR2 (germline): DFQATT, SNEGSKA (reference sequence). The CDR3 bases are TGCAGTGCCACTAACCTCAGGGCTAGCGGGTTCCCGTTTGTTGGCGAGCAGTACTTC. Protein product: CSATNLRASGFPFVGEQYF.

In this sample, this clonotype turned up once. This could be a read error, since a much larger clone is one nucleotide away. The CDR3 reads CAGRIDFQSYNEQFF. The CDR3 bases are TGTGCCGGCAGGATAGACTTCCAAAGCTACAATGAGCAGTTCTTC. The chain combines TRBV6-1 with TRBJ2-1; no clear D gene. CDR1 is MNHNS, CDR2 SASEGT, per germline. CDR3 size: 15 residues.

This clonotype came up many times. This rearrangement joins TRBV12-3 or TRBV12-4 to TRBJ1-6; 7 nucleotides line up with TRBD1. The CDR3 has 15 amino acids. V trimming: 6 bases; J trimming: 7 bases; junction bases outside the gene matches: 9. In DNA, the CDR3 is TGTGCCAGCAGGACTCCCGGGACAGAAAATTCACCCCTCCACTTT. Translation: CASRTPGTENSPLHF.

This clonotype was seen ten or more times. V usage is TRBV11-2 and J usage is TRBJ2-5; no clear D gene. Germline V CDR1 and CDR2: SGHAT, FQNNGV. V lost 4 bases to trimming and J lost 4 bases, with 13 bases between them. CDR3 length: 14 residues. CDR3 DNA sequence: TGTGCCAGCAGCTATCAATCTAGTAGAGAGACCCAGTACTTC. It codes for CASSYQSSRETQYF.

This clonotype was seen at least ten times. The rearrangement joins TRBV6-5 to TRBJ1-2; unclear D gene. V lost 0 bases to trimming and J lost 2 bases, with 7 bases between them. CDR3 length: 14 amino acids. The germline CDR1 and CDR2 sequences are MNHEY and SVGAGI. CDR3 sequence (DNA): TGTGCCAGCAGTTACTCTCCGGAAAACTATGGCTACACCTTC. Its protein product is CASSYSPENYGYTF.